A selection of T cell receptor beta chains follows, all from one sample in a study of T cells in Graves' hyperthyroidism and ophthalmopathy. TCRdb recomputed calls from the multiplex PCR reads with MiXCR, one row per CDR3 protein. The sample includes around 580,000 distinct CDR3 sequences, 35% to 55% of them seen just once. Material: peripheral blood or thyroid tissue (not recorded which). These receptors originate from a woman between 18 and 30 years old with Graves' hyperthyroidism. Both conserved end residues are part of each CDR3. The D gene is left open where the match is weak. A clone size is listed for some rows: how often the clone was seen (once, few, many), or a class if it is expanded.

V gene	clone size	J gene	D gene	CDR3 DNA	CDR3 protein
TRBV2	many	TRBJ1-2	.	TGTGCCAGCAGTGAATGGCGGGGGACTAACTATGGCTACACCTTC	CASSEWRGTNYGYTF
TRBV19	many	TRBJ2-7	TRBD1	TGTGCAAGTCGGGACAGGATTTCCTACGAGCAGTACTTC	CASRDRISYEQYF
TRBV24-1	.	TRBJ1-5	.	TGTGCCACCAGTGTTCGTCACGGCGACCAGCCCCGGCATTTT	CATSVRHGDQPRHF
TRBV5-1	.	TRBJ1-2	TRBD1	TGCGCCAGCAATCCGGGACAGGGTTATTCGCATGGCTACACCTTC	CASNPGQGYSHGYTF
TRBV7-9	many	TRBJ1-6	.	TGTGCCAGCAGCTCCCAAAACTCACCCCTCCACTTT	CASSSQNSPLHF
TRBV7-8	many	TRBJ1-1	TRBD1	TGTGCCAGCAGCTCCCGGACAGGGAAATTGAACACTGAAGCTTTCTTT	CASSSRTGKLNTEAFF
TRBV2	.	TRBJ2-3	TRBD2	TGTGCCACCACGAGAGCGGGAGCACCAGATACGCAGTATTTT	CATTRAGAPDTQYF
TRBV29-1	.	TRBJ1-2	.	TGCAGCATAACCAGGGGACAAGATAACGGCTACACCTTC	CSITRGQDNGYTF
TRBV11-1	.	TRBJ2-7	TRBD2	TGTGCCAGCAGCCCTAAGCAGCGGGAGGGATCATCGGACGAGCAGTACTTC	CASSPKQREGSSDEQYF
TRBV7-6	.	TRBJ1-1	TRBD1	TGTGCCAGCAGCCCAGGGGGCGTCGCTGAAGCTTTCTTT	CASSPGGVAEAFF
TRBV20-1	few	TRBJ2-7	.	TGCAGTGCTTTACTACCGGACGCGGCGTACTACGAGCAGTACTTC	CSALLPDAAYYEQYF
TRBV2	once	TRBJ1-6	TRBD1	TGTGCCAGCTATAAGGGACAGGGGGCGAGATCACCCCTCCACTTT	CASYKGQGARSPLHF
TRBV2	.	TRBJ1-1	.	TGTGCCAGCAGTGGTTCCGGGGGAGGCAGGGCTGAAGCTTTCTTT	CASSGSGGGRAEAFF
TRBV2	many	TRBJ1-4	TRBD1	TGTGCCAGCAGTGGGGACAGGAATGAAAAACTGTTTTTT	CASSGDRNEKLFF
TRBV19	.	TRBJ1-5	.	TGTGCCAGTAGTATGGGATCGGGGGGTAATAGCAATCAGCCCCAGCATTTT	CASSMGSGGNSNQPQHF
TRBV12-3/TRBV12-4	many	TRBJ1-2	.	TGTGCCAGCCGTTTTGGGGGGCTAGGCGGCTACACCTTC	CASRFGGLGGYTF
TRBV7-2	many	TRBJ2-7	TRBD2	TGTGCCAGCAGGCGCCTAGCGGGAGTCGAGCAGTACTTC	CASRRLAGVEQYF
TRBV15	many	TRBJ1-2	.	TGTGCCACCAGCAGACCACAGGGTTCCGACTATGGCTACACCTTC	CATSRPQGSDYGYTF
TRBV20-1	many	TRBJ2-6	.	TGCAGTGCAAATAAACGGGGGGCGGGAGTCACCCCCCTTGGGGCCAACGTCCTGACTTTC	CSANKRGAGVTPLGANVLTF
TRBV5-4	many	TRBJ1-1	.	TGTGCCAGCAGCTTGATATCGAACACTGAAGCTTTCTTT	CASSLISNTEAFF
TRBV15	.	TRBJ1-1	.	TGTGCCACCAGCAGCGGCCGAGACCCGGGGCTTGGGCCAGCTTTCTTT	CATSSGRDPGLGPAFF
TRBV7-3	few	TRBJ2-3	TRBD2	TGTGCCAGCAGTTCCCCATGGGCGGGAGGTGGAGATACGCAGTATTTT	CASSSPWAGGGDTQYF
TRBV15	once	TRBJ1-6	.	.	CTSVPSVRDRGNSPLHF
TRBV6-1	many	TRBJ1-2	.	TGTGCCAGTGACGGACAGTTCTATGGCTACACCTTC	CASDGQFYGYTF
TRBV4-1	many	TRBJ1-4	TRBD1	TGCGCCAGCAGCCTCCTGGGACAGAATGAAAAACTGTTTTTT	CASSLLGQNEKLFF
TRBV12-3/TRBV12-4	many	TRBJ1-1	TRBD1	TGTGCCAGCAGTCTACCCCAATTGGGCATGGACAGGGGAGCTGAAGCTTTCTTT	CASSLPQLGMDRGAEAFF
TRBV5-1	few	TRBJ1-1	.	TGCGCCAACAGCTTGGGCGGGGGGACTGAAGCTTTCTTT	CANSLGGGTEAFF
TRBV6-6	.	TRBJ2-1	.	TGTGCCAGCAGTCACCTCACTGGGAACTACAATGAGCAGTTCTTC	CASSHLTGNYNEQFF
TRBV7-2	many	TRBJ2-7	.	TGTGCCAGCAGCTTAACAGGACAGCCGTACTTC	CASSLTGQPYF
TRBV20-1	many	TRBJ2-2	.	TGCAGTGCTAGAGAGTCAGGGCCGAACACCGGGGAGCTGTTTTTT	CSARESGPNTGELFF
TRBV12-3/TRBV12-4	.	TRBJ1-2	.	TGTGCCAGCAGCTACGAGGTCCATGACTACACCTTC	CASSYEVHDYTF